The entry below describes one TCR beta chain. What it recognizes is unknown. These data originate in a study of beta chain features in type 1 diabetes. Study as a whole: Regarding age, gender and cell yields, patients proved similar to healthy donors. Study findings and constraints: Within each of all four CD4+ subsets, Type 1 diabetes patients had TCRB CDR3s that were moderately but significantly shorter.

Germline CDR1 MNHEY, CDR2 SVGAGI. Trimming removed 8 bases at V and 5 bases at J, with 13 bases between. The CDR3 is made up of 13 amino acids. Sequenced material consisted of expressed TCRB transcripts (all of the isolated RNA was reverse transcribed). The method was immunoSEQ multiplex PCR; TCRdb's version includes in-frame clones alone and lacks a portion of them. The table shows roughly 340,000 clones, with 10% to 15% occurring only once. Sorting with CD45RO/CCR7/CD25/CD127/CD95/CD27 yielded naive, central memory, regulatory and stem-like memory CD4+ cells. The V and J genes are TRBV6-5 and TRBJ2-1, with D possibly being TRBD1 (6 bases). The sample consisted of naive CD4+ T cells from blood. The clonotype originates from a woman aged 18-30 years with type 1 diabetes. CDR3 residues: CASGIRDNNEQFF. In nucleotides, the CDR3 is TGTGCCAGCGGGATCCGGGACAACAATGAGCAGTTCTTC.